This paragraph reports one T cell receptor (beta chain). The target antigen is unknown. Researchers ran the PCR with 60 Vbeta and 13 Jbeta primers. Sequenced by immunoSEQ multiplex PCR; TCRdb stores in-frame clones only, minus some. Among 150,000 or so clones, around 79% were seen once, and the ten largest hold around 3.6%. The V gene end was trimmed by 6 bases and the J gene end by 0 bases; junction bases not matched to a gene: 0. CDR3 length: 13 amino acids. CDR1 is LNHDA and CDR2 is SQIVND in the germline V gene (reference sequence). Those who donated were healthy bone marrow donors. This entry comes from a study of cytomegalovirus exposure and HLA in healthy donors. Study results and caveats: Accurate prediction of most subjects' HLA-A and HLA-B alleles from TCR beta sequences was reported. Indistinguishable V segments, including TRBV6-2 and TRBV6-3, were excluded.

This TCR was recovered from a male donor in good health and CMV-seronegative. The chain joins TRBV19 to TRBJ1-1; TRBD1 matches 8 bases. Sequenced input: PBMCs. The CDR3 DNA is TGTGCCAGTAGCAGGGGGCTGAACACTGAAGCTTTCTTT. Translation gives CASSRGLNTEAFF.